This passage covers 15 T cell receptor beta chains from one sample sequenced in a study of shared clonotypes between healthy human individuals. Measured with immunoSEQ multiplex PCR; TCRdb has only the in-frame clones, and not every one. The table lists about 980,000 clones, around 80% of them singletons. Specimen: memory CD4+ T cells sorted from blood. Sample subset: CD45RA-negative fraction. The origin of the receptors is a man younger than 35 in good health.

The chain couples TRBV6-1 to TRBJ1-2; D may be TRBD1 (5 bases). The CDR3 totals 13 residues. Germline lookup yields CDR1 MNHNS and CDR2 SASEGT. The ends were cut back, 7 bases at V and 2 bases at J, with 11 bases in the middle. DNA of the CDR3: TGTGCCAGCAACAGGCCCGACAACTATGGCTACACCTTC. This codes for CASNRPDNYGYTF.

The gene calls are TRBV9 and TRBJ2-7; D may be TRBD2 (6 bases). The CDR3 sequence is 14 residues long. Germline-derived CDR1 and CDR2 are SGDLS and YYNGEE. The V end lost 0 bases, the J end lost 3 bases, and 10 bases lay between the germline ends. CDR3 nucleotide sequence: TGTGCCAGCAGCGTAGAGGTCGGGAGCTACGAGCAGTACTTC. Translation: CASSVEVGSYEQYF. Full variable domain (rest looked up from reference TRBV9 and TRBJ2-7): DSGVTQTPKHLITATGQRVTLRCSPRSGDLSVYWYQQSLDQGLQFLIQYYNGEERAKGNILERFSAQQFPDLHSELNLSSLELGDSALYFCASSVEVGSYEQYFGPGTRLTVT.

V usage is TRBV11-2 and J usage is TRBJ2-3; D gene ambiguous. Trimming took off 2 bases at V and 13 bases at J, with 16 bases between the two ends. Per the germline V gene, CDR1 is SGHAT and CDR2 is FQNNGV. This CDR3 spans 13 amino acids. The CDR3 here is CASSLSRLHEEYF. The CDR3 bases are TGTGCCAGCAGCTTATCCCGGCTCCATGAGGAGTATTTT.

The chain couples TRBV5-6 to TRBJ2-4; TRBD1 might be the D (5 bases). Trimming cost V 3 bases and J 1 base, with 14 bases left between them. The length of the CDR3 is 16 residues. CDR1 and CDR2 (germline): SGHDT, YYEEEE. The CDR3 region has the DNA TGTGCCAGCAGCTCCGGACAAGGGAAGGCCAAAAACATTCAGTACTTC. Amino acids: CASSSGQGKAKNIQYF.

The genes are TRBV5-8 and TRBJ1-5; no reliable D call. V was cut by 0 bases and J by 0 bases, with 10 bases left in between. The CDR3 length is 16 residues. CDR1 is SGHTS, CDR2 YDEGEE, per germline. The CDR3 coding sequence is TGTGCCAGCAGCTTGGGGACCGACTCTAGCAATCAGCCCCAGCATTTT. Its protein product is CASSLGTDSSNQPQHF. Using reference TRBV5-8 and TRBJ1-5 for the parts outside the CDR3, the full variable domain is EAGVTQSPTHLIKTRGQQATLRCSPISGHTSVYWYQQALGLGLQFLLWYDEGEERNRGNFPPRFSGRQFPNYSSELNVNALELEDSALYLCASSLGTDSSNQPQHFGDGTRLSIL.

As regards this clone: A read error may account for a junction end that differs from germline. The rearrangement joins TRBV14 to TRBJ2-4; no clear D. This CDR3 is built from 11 residues. CDR1 SGHDN and CDR2 FVKESK come from the germline V gene. The DNA of the CDR3 is TGTGCCAGCAGCCAAGGACCTGGGGTTGTCTTC. Amino acids: CASSQGPGVVF.

The rearrangement links TRBV30 to TRBJ2-6, with 10 bases aligning to TRBD1. This CDR3 has 18 amino acids. Trimming cost V 2 bases and J 0 bases; bases outside gene matches: 7. CDR1 and CDR2 from the germline V gene are GTSNPN and SVGIG (reference sequence). CDR3 bases: TGTGCCTGGAGTCCCAAGGGACAGGGGAGCTCTGGGGCCAACGTCCTGACTTTC. Protein: CAWSPKGQGSSGANVLTF.

The chain employs TRBV19 and TRBJ1-1, with a weak D call TRBD1 (6 bases). Germline V CDR1 and CDR2: LNHDA, SQIVND (reference sequence). CDR3 length equals 16 residues. V was cut by 8 bases and J by 4 bases, with 23 bases left in between. The DNA of the CDR3 is TGTGCCAGTCGTAGTATCCAGCCGACAGGAGGCACTGAAGCTTTCTTT. This translates into CASRSIQPTGGTEAFF.

This chain connects TRBV6-6 to TRBJ1-3; D is ambiguous. Per the germline V gene, CDR1 is MNHNY and CDR2 is SVGAGI (reference sequence). The V end lost 0 bases, the J end lost 2 bases, and 11 bases lay between the germline ends. The CDR3 runs 16 residues. The CDR3 DNA is TGTGCCAGCAGTTACTCGAGTCTCGCCCCTGGAAACACCATATATTTT. This translates into CASSYSSLAPGNTIYF.

The CDR3 bases are TGTGCCAGCTCACCAAAGGGGACTAGCGGAGTAGAGACCCAGTACTTC. It codes for CASSPKGTSGVETQYF. V usage is TRBV18 and J usage is TRBJ2-5; 11 bases line up with TRBD2. In germline, CDR1 is KGHSH, CDR2 LQKENI. Germline trimming cut 2 bases from V and 4 bases from J; bases unmatched to any gene: 6. The length of the CDR3 is 16 residues.

The chain uses TRBV7-2 and TRBJ2-1; D unclear. The ends were cut back, 5 bases at V and 7 bases at J, with 18 bases in the middle. Looked up from germline, CDR1 is SGHTA and CDR2 is FQGNSA. This CDR3 is built from 15 residues. The CDR3 DNA reads TGTGCCAGCAGCCCCCTCCTCTGGCTAGTTAATGAGCAGTTCTTC. This encodes CASSPLLWLVNEQFF.

This clone turned up a few times. The chain joins TRBV6-1 to TRBJ1-4; TRBD1 is a possible D gene (5 bases). This CDR3 comprises 15 residues. Germline V gives CDR1 MNHNS, CDR2 SASEGT. V dropped 2 bases and J dropped 8 bases, with 15 bases sitting between them. This chain's CDR3 is CASSERAGKGEKLFF. The DNA for the CDR3 is TGTGCCAGCAGTGAACGCGCAGGGAAAGGCGAAAAACTGTTTTTT.

The V call is TRBV6-6, the J call TRBJ1-6; TRBD1 is a possible D gene (5 bases). V was cut by 5 bases and J by 6 bases, with 11 bases left in between. CDR1 MNHNY and CDR2 SVGAGI come from the germline V gene (reference sequence). The CDR3 loop spans 14 amino acids. CDR3 in DNA: TGTGCCAGCAGTCAGGGCCCCTCTAATTCACCCCTCCACTTT. Translation: CASSQGPSNSPLHF.

The V call is TRBV6-5, the J call TRBJ2-7; either TRBD1 or TRBD2 may fit D (6 bases each). Trimming pared 8 bases from V and 6 bases from J, leaving 20 bases between. Germline V CDR1 and CDR2: MNHEY, SVGAGI. The CDR3 totals 14 residues. For the CDR3, the DNA is TGTGCCAGCGGAGGGGGTTCGAGACAGGCCGAGCAGTACTTC. It is translated as CASGGGSRQAEQYF.

This chain links TRBV7-2 with TRBJ2-5; 10 nucleotides align to TRBD2. The germline V gene encodes CDR1 SGHTA and CDR2 FQGNSA. The V gene end was trimmed by 5 bases and the J gene end by 3 bases; junction bases not matched to a gene: 12. The CDR3 length is 17 residues. The CDR3 region has the DNA TGTGCCAGCAGCACTGGGTCGGTAGCGGGGGGAAAAGAGACCCAGTACTTC. Amino acids: CASSTGSVAGGKETQYF.